This T cell receptor (beta chain) stems from a study of technical replicates of blood from several donors. Some clones are missing from TCRdb's copy, which holds only in-frame ones; the method was immunoSEQ multiplex PCR. The data show around 72,000 clones, 91% seen once. Material: T cells isolated from PBMCs. The TCR originated in a human donor in good health. Some clones in this sample may be carry-over from other donors' samples.

CDR3 protein: CASSQDLVGVYQPQHF. The CDR3 DNA is TGTGCCAGCAGCCAAGATTTAGTCGGGGTGTATCAGCCCCAGCATTTT. The rearrangement uses TRBV4-2 and TRBJ1-5; D is unclear. The CDR3 contains 16 residues. V was trimmed by 0 bases and J by 5 bases, leaving 14 bases between them. Germline V gives CDR1 LGHNA, CDR2 YNFKEQ.